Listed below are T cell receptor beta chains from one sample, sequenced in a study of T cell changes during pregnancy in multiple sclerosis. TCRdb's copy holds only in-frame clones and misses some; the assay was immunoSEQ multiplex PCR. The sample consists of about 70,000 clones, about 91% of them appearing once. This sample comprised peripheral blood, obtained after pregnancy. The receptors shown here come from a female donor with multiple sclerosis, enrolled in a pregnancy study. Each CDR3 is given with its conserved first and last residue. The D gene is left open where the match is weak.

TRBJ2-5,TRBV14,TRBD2,CASSQRGRALETQYF
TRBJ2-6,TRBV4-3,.,CASSQAGVSGANVLTF
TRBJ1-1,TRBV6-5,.,CASSYWNRATEAFF
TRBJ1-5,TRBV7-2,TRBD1,CASSPGQGAFQPQHF
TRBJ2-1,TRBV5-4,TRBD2,CASSKTSGDLLEQFF
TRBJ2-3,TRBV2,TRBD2,CASRMGGGTDTQYF
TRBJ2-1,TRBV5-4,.,CASSLVRSGNEQFF
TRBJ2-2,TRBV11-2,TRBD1,CASTMGQTTGELFF
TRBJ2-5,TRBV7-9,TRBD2,CASSPTSAPGETQYF
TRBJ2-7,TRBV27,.,CASSLSQGTREQYF
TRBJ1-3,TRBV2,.,CASGGRSGNTIYF
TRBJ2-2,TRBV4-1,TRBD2,CASNPAGDYTGELFF
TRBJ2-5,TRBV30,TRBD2,CAWSVGGAQETQYF
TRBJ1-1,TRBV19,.,CASSIPFWAGNTEAFF
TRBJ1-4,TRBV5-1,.,CASSLVPGGGDEKLFF
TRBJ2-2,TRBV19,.,CASSIVILEGAGELFF
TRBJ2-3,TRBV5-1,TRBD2,CASSSGLNTDTQYF
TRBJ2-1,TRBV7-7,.,CASSPLSGVHTYNEQFF
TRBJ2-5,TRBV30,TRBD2,CAWRASGGETQYF
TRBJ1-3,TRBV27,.,CASSLVAGGNTIYF
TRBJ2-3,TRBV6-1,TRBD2,CASSATTSGTTDTQYF
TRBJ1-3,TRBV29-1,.,CSFRDFSGNTIYF
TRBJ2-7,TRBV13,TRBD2,CASSYSGGLSYEQYF
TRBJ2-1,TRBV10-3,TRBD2,CATGAGGSNEQFF
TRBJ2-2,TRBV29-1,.,CSVTGGTGELFF
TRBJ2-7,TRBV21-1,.,CASLRDILPHEQYF
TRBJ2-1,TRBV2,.,CASSPTGTPTYNEQFF
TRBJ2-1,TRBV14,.,CASSTRLGGGVSYNEQFF
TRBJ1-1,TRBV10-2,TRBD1,CASKQGVDTEAFF
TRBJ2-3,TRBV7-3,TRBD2,CASSPIAGVTDTQYF
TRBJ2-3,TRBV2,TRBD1,CASRADRTGSDTQYF